This record concerns one T cell receptor beta chain sequence. Germline V gene data show CDR1 as LNHNV and CDR2 as YYDKDF (reference sequence). The CDR3 covers 15 residues. V gave up 3 bases and J gave up 1 base, with 12 bases separating them. This sample was taken from a study of blood T cell repertoires in COVID-19. As for the study in general: PBMCs, B-cell-depleted T cells, or T cells were the source of the cDNA or gDNA that made up the material.

Measured with immunoSEQ multiplex PCR; TCRdb has only the in-frame clones, and not every one. The sample contains roughly 330,000 clones, roughly 87% of which appear only once. Sample: PBMCs or T cells enriched from blood (not recorded which). V gene TRBV15 combines with J gene TRBJ1-2, with D possibly TRBD1 on 5 matching bases. The sequence derives from a woman aged 25 to 39 who had recovered from COVID-19. CDR3 loop: CATSSQTVFNYGYTF. CDR3 nucleotides: TGTGCCACCAGCAGCCAGACAGTCTTTAACTATGGCTACACCTTC.